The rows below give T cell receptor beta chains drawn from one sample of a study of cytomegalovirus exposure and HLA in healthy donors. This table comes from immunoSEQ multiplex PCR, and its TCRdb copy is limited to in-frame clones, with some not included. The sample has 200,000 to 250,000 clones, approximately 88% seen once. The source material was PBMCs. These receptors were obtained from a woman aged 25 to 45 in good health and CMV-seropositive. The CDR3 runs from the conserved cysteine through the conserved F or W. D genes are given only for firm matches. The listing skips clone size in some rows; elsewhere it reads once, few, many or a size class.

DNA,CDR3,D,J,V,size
TGTGCCAGCAGCTTGCCCGGACTAGCGGGTGACAATGAGCAGTTCTTC,CASSLPGLAGDNEQFF,TRBD2,TRBJ2-1,TRBV5-4,.
TGCGCCAGCAGCCCGGACAGGGGGCCGTATGGCTACACCTTC,CASSPDRGPYGYTF,TRBD1,TRBJ1-2,TRBV4-1,.
TGTGCCAGCAGTCCACAGGGGTTCGAGACCCAGTACTTC,CASSPQGFETQYF,TRBD1,TRBJ2-5,TRBV28,.
TGCGCCAGCAGCTTGGCAGCGGGAGTCGAGCAGTACTTC,CASSLAAGVEQYF,TRBD2,TRBJ2-7,TRBV5-1,few
TGTGCCAGCAGCTTAGCCTGGTCTAGCGCCTACTCCTACAATGAGCAGTTCTTC,CASSLAWSSAYSYNEQFF,.,TRBJ2-1,TRBV7-9,once
TGTGCCAGTAGTACGACACAACTTCTAGCGGGAAAGGACACCGGGGAGCTGTTTTTT,CASSTTQLLAGKDTGELFF,TRBD2,TRBJ2-2,TRBV19,few
TGCGCCAGCAGGGGACTAGCGGGAGGAGGAGATACGCAGTATTTT,CASRGLAGGGDTQYF,TRBD2,TRBJ2-3,TRBV5-1,.
TGTGCCAGCAGCTTAGAAACGGGGGCAGGACCCTACGAGCAGTACTTC,CASSLETGAGPYEQYF,.,TRBJ2-7,TRBV7-8,.
TGTGCCAGCAGGCCGGGGTTGGGTCAGCCCCAGCATTTT,CASRPGLGQPQHF,.,TRBJ1-5,TRBV6-5,.
TGTGCCAGCAAACGGACAGGGGCCGAGCAGTACTTC,CASKRTGAEQYF,TRBD1,TRBJ2-7,TRBV27,.
TGTGCCACCTCCTCTCCGGGACAGGGAGTCAAGGAGCAGTACTTC,CATSSPGQGVKEQYF,TRBD1,TRBJ2-7,TRBV15,.
TGTGCCTGGAGTGGGGTTAGCAATCAGCCCCAGCATTTT,CAWSGVSNQPQHF,.,TRBJ1-5,TRBV30,.
TGTGCCAGCAGCAGACAGGGGGACACTGAAGCTTTCTTT,CASSRQGDTEAFF,TRBD1,TRBJ1-1,TRBV7-9,few
TGCGCCAGCAGTAGGCTACAGGGGGCAGCGGAGACCCAGTACTTC,CASSRLQGAAETQYF,TRBD1,TRBJ2-5,TRBV5-1,.
TGTGCCAGTAGTATGACAGGGGACGGCTACACCTTC,CASSMTGDGYTF,TRBD1,TRBJ1-2,TRBV19,few
TGTGCCTGGGGGATCTATGGCTACACCTTC,CAWGIYGYTF,.,TRBJ1-2,TRBV30,.
TGTGCCAGCAGCGCACGGGACAGGGAAGAGACCCAGTACTTC,CASSARDREETQYF,TRBD1,TRBJ2-5,TRBV9,.
TGTGCCAGCAGTTTATCTGGCAGTTCCTACGAGCAGTACTTC,CASSLSGSSYEQYF,.,TRBJ2-7,TRBV27,once
TGTGCCAGCAGTTACTCGCAAGGGGGGGAGCAGTTCTTC,CASSYSQGGEQFF,.,TRBJ2-1,TRBV6-5,.
TGCGCCAGCAGCCAGATCTTAGGGAGTGGCGAGCAGTACTTC,CASSQILGSGEQYF,.,TRBJ2-7,TRBV4-1,.
TGCGCCAGCAGCTTGGGGAGCGGCGGAGCTAACTATGGCTACACCTTC,CASSLGSGGANYGYTF,.,TRBJ1-2,TRBV5-1,.
TGTGCCAGCAGCTTGGTCAATAACTATGGCTACACCTTC,CASSLVNNYGYTF,.,TRBJ1-2,TRBV5-4,.
TGTGCCAGCAGCTTAGCGGGGACAGGGAGTCAGCCCCAGCATTTT,CASSLAGTGSQPQHF,TRBD1,TRBJ1-5,TRBV7-8,.
TGTGCCAGCAGCCGGGTCGCTGAAGCTTTCTTT,CASSRVAEAFF,.,TRBJ1-1,TRBV11-3,.
TGCGCCAGCAGCCCTATACCGGGACAGGGGGTCTACGAGCAGTACTTC,CASSPIPGQGVYEQYF,TRBD1,TRBJ2-7,TRBV4-1,.
TGTGCCAGCAGTAGGGACTCCTCCTACAATGAGCAGTTCTTC,CASSRDSSYNEQFF,.,TRBJ2-1,TRBV6-4,few
TGCGCCAGCAGCTTGGTAGCGGGTAACACCGGGGAGCTGTTTTTT,CASSLVAGNTGELFF,TRBD2,TRBJ2-2,TRBV5-1,.
TGCGCCAGCAGCTTTTACGAGCGGGGGACAGATACGCAGTATTTT,CASSFYERGTDTQYF,TRBD2,TRBJ2-3,TRBV5-1,.
TGCGCCAGCAGCTTCTTCGGGGGAGCCAAAAACATTCAGTACTTC,CASSFFGGAKNIQYF,.,TRBJ2-4,TRBV5-1,.
TGCGCCAGCAGCCAACTACGGCAGGGTGGGACCGGGGAGCTGTTTTTT,CASSQLRQGGTGELFF,.,TRBJ2-2,TRBV4-1,.
TGTGCCAGCAGCTTAGGGCTAGCGGGAGCTGAGCAGTTCTTC,CASSLGLAGAEQFF,TRBD2,TRBJ2-1,TRBV7-3,.
TGCGCCAGCAGCCAATTTGGGGGGACGCCCCAGTTCTTC,CASSQFGGTPQFF,.,TRBJ2-1,TRBV4-3,.
TGTGCCTGGAGCTTCTTGTCGGCCCGAAGCGAGTATGGCTACACCTTC,CAWSFLSARSEYGYTF,.,TRBJ1-2,TRBV30,.
TGTGCCAGCAGCTTAGTCCGGACTGAAGCTTTCTTT,CASSLVRTEAFF,.,TRBJ1-1,TRBV11-2,.
TGCGCCAGCAGCCAAGGGCTCAATGAGCAGTTCTTC,CASSQGLNEQFF,.,TRBJ2-1,TRBV4-1,.
TGTGCCAGCAGTTTTGACAGGGTGGAGGGTGGCTACACCTTC,CASSFDRVEGGYTF,TRBD1,TRBJ1-2,TRBV6-5,.
TGTGCCAGCAGTCCATCCCCGGGACAGGCCAGCTCCTACGAGCAGTACTTC,CASSPSPGQASSYEQYF,TRBD1,TRBJ2-7,TRBV27,.